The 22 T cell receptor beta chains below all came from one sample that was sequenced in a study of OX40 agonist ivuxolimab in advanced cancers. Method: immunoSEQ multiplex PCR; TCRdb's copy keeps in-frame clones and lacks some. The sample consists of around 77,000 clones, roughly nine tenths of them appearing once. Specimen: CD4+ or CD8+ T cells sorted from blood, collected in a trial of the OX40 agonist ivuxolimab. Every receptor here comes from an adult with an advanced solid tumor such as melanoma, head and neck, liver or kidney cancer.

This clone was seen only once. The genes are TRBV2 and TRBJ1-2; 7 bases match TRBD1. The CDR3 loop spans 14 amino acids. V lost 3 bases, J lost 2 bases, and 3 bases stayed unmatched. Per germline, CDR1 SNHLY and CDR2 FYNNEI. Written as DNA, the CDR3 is TGTGCCAGCAGTGAGGGGACAGCCAACTATGGCTACACCTTC. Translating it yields CASSEGTANYGYTF.

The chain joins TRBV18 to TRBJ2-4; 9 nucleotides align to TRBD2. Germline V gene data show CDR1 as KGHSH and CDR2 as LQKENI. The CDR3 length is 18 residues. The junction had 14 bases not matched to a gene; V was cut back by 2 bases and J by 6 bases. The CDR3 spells CASSPVRGVAGAGNIQYF. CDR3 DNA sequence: TGTGCCAGCTCACCAGTTAGGGGCGTAGCGGGAGCGGGAAACATTCAGTACTTC.

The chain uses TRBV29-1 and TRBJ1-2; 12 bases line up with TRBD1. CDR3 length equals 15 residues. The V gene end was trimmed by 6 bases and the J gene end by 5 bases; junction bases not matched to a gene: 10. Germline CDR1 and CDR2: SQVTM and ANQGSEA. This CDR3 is CSVAGTGGKVYGYTF. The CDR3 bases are TGCAGCGTCGCCGGGACAGGGGGCAAAGTTTATGGCTACACCTTC.

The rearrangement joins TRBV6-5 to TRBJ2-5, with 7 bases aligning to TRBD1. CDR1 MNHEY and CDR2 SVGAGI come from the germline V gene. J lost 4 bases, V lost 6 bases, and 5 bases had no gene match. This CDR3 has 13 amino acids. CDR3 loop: CASRRQGSETQYF. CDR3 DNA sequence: TGTGCCAGCAGAAGACAGGGATCAGAGACCCAGTACTTC.

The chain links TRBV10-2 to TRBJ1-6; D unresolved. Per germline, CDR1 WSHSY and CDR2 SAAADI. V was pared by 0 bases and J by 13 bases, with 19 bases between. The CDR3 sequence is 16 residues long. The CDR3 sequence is CASSESAGHPPLPLHF. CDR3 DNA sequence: TGCGCCAGCAGTGAGTCGGCAGGTCATCCCCCCCTTCCCCTCCACTTT.

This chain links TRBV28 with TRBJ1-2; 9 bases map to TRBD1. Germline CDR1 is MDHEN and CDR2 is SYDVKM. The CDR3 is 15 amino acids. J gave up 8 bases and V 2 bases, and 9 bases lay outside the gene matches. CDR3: CASSLPLQGAKGYTF. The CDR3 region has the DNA TGTGCCAGCAGTTTACCCTTACAGGGGGCGAAGGGCTACACCTTC.

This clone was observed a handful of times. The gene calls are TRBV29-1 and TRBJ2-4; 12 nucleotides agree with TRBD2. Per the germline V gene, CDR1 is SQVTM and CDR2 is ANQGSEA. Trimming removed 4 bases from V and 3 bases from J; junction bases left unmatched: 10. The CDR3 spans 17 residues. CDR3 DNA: TGCAGCGTTGTCCTAGCGGGAGGGCCGGGAGGCAAAAACATTCAGTACTTC. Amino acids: CSVVLAGGPGGKNIQYF.

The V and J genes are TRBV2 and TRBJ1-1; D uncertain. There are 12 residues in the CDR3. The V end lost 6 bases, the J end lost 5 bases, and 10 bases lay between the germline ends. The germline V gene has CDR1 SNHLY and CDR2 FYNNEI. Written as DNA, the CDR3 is TGTGCCAGCAGGCGTGGGGTAACTGAAGCTTTCTTT. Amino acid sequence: CASRRGVTEAFF.

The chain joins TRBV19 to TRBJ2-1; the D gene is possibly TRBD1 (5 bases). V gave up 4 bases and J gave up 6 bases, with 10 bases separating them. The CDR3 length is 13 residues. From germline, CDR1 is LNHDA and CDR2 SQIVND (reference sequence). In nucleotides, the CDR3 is TGTGCCAGTAGTAAGCAGGGCCCCAATGAGCAGTTCTTC. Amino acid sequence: CASSKQGPNEQFF.

The CDR3 DNA sequence: TGTGCCAGCATCAACAAACAGGCGAATCAGCCCCAGCATTTT. Amino acid sequence: CASINKQANQPQHF. The rearrangement uses TRBV6-5 and TRBJ1-5; D is perhaps TRBD1 (5 bases). This CDR3 has 14 amino acids. Trimming pared 7 bases from V and 4 bases from J, leaving 14 bases between. Germline V gene sequence: CDR1 MNHEY, CDR2 SVGAGI.

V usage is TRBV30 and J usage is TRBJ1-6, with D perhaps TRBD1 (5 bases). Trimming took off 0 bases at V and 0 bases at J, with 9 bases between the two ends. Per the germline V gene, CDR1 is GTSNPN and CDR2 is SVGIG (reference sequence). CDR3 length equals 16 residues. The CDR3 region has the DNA TGTGCCTGGAGTGTACTCGGGGGCTCCTATAATTCACCCCTCCACTTT. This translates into CAWSVLGGSYNSPLHF.

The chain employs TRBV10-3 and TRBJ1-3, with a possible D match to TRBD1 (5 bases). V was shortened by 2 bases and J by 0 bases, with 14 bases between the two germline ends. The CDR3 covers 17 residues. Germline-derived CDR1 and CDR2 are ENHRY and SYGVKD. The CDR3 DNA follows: TGTGCCATCAGTGAGCCTAGCGGGGCCAGCTCTGGAAACACCATATATTTT. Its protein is CAISEPSGASSGNTIYF.

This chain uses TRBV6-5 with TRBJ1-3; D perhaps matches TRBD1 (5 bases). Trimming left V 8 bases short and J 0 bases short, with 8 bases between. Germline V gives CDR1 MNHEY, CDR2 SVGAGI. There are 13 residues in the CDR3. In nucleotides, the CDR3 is TGTGCCAGCGGGGACGACTCTGGAAACACCATATATTTT. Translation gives CASGDDSGNTIYF.

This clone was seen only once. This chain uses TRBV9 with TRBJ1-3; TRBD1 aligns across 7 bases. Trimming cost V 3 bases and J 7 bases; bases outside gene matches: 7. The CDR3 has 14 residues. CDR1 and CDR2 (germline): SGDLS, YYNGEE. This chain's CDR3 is CASSGSGQSNTIYF. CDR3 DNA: TGTGCCAGCAGCGGATCGGGACAGTCCAACACCATATATTTT.

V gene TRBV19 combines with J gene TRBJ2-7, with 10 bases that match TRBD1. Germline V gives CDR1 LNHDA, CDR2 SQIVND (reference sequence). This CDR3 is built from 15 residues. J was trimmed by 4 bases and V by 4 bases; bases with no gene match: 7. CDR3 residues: CASSRGTGETYEQYF. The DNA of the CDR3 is TGTGCCAGTAGTAGAGGGACAGGGGAAACATACGAGCAGTACTTC. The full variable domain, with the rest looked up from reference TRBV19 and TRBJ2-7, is DGGITQSPKYLFRKEGQNVTLSCEQNLNHDAMYWYRQDPGQGLRLIYYSQIVNDFQKGDIAEGYSVSREKKESFPLTVTSAQKNPTAFYLCASSRGTGETYEQYFGPGTRLTVT.

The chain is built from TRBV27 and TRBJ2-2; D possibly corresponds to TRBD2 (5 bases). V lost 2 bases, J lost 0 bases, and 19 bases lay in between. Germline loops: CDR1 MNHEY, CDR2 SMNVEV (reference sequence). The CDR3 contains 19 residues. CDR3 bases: TGTGCCAGCAGTTTACAACGATGGGAGAGGCAGTCGAACACCGGGGAGCTGTTTTTT. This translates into CASSLQRWERQSNTGELFF.

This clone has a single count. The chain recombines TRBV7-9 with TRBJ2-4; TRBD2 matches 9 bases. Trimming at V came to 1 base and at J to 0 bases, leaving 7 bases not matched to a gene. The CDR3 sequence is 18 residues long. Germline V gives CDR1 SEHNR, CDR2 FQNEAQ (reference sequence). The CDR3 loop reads CASSLVAGGPGAKNIQYF. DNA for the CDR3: TGTGCCAGCAGCTTAGTGGCGGGGGGGCCTGGAGCCAAAAACATTCAGTACTTC.

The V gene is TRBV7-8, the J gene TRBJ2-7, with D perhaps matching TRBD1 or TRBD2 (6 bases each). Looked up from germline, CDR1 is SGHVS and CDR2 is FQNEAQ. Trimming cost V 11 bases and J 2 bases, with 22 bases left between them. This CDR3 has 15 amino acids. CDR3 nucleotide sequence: TGTGCCTCCACCCCTCGTGGAGGGGGTACCTACGAGCAGTACTTC. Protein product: CASTPRGGGTYEQYF.

This CDR3 reads CASSPDGTGVYRYEQYF. The CDR3, as DNA: TGCGCCAGCAGTCCTGACGGGACAGGCGTCTATCGCTACGAGCAGTACTTC. The chain has TRBV10-1 and TRBJ2-7, with TRBD1 matching 8 bases. Per germline, CDR1 WNHNN and CDR2 SYGVQD (reference sequence). V dropped 5 bases and J dropped 3; count of bases not matched to a gene: 15. This CDR3 has 17 residues.

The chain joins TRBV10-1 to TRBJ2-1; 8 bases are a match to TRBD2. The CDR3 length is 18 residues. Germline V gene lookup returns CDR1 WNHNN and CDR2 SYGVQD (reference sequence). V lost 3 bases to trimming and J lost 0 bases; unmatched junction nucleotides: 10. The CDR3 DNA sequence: TGCGCCAGCAGTGATAGGCCTAGCGGGTATAGCTCCTACAATGAGCAGTTCTTC. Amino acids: CASSDRPSGYSSYNEQFF.

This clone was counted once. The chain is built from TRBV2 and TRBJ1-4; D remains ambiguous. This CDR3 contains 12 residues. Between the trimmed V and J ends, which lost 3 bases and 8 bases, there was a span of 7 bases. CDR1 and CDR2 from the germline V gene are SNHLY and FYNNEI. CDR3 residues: CASSERLEKLFF. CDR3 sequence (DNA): TGTGCCAGCAGTGAGCGGCTGGAAAAACTGTTTTTT.

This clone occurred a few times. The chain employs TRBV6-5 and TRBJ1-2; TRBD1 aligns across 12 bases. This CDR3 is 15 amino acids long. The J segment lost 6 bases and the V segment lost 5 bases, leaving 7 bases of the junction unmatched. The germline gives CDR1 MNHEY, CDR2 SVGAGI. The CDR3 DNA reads TGTGCCAGCAGTAAACCGGGACAGGGGGCCCATGGCTACACCTTC. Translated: CASSKPGQGAHGYTF.